This TCR beta chain was documented in a study of CD8+ T cells in alopecia areata. This clone was seen once. Indicated treatment: oral pan-JAK inhibitor, 5-10 mg twice daily. The germline V gene encodes CDR1 SGHTA and CDR2 FQGNSA. The CDR3 loop spans 13 amino acids. Trimming pared 1 base from V and 8 bases from J, leaving 11 bases between. RNA was isolated and reverse transcribed to cDNA, the sequencing template. Only in-frame clones appear in the TCRdb table, and some are missing; sequencing was by immunoSEQ multiplex PCR. The table records some 190,000 clones, approximately 72% of them present only once.

The chain joins TRBV7-2 to TRBJ1-2; D uncertain. This TCR was sampled from a human donor with alopecia areata. Sequencing was performed on CD4+ T cells sorted from blood, taken at approximately week 42, from a patient treated with tofacitinib. The CDR3 protein is CASSLEKASGYTF. CDR3 nucleotides: TGTGCCAGCAGCTTAGAGAAGGCATCGGGCTACACCTTC.